These 13 T cell receptor beta chains came from one sample sequenced in a study of T cell repertoires in cytomegalovirus infection. No antigens are known for them. TCRdb re-analysed the reads in MiXCR, keeping a single row per CDR3 protein. This repertoire shows nearly 700,000 distinct CDR3 sequences, around a third found once; its top ten account for 15% to 20%. Sequences were derived from cultured PBMCs, sampled from culture after CMV antigen stimulation. These receptors came from a human donor in good health (CMV status not recorded). Some clones in this sample may be carry-over from other donors' samples.

The rearrangement joins TRBV5-4 to TRBJ2-2; 9 bases align to TRBD2. V shed 6 bases and J 4 bases; nucleotides not matched to a gene: 7. The CDR3 runs 15 residues. Germline CDR1 SGHNT, CDR2 YYREEE (reference sequence). CDR3 amino acids: CASTRAGGSTGELFF. The CDR3 DNA reads as TGTGCCAGCACCCGAGCGGGGGGATCCACCGGGGAGCTGTTTTTT.

This clonotype was counted a few times. The rearrangement joins TRBV5-4 to TRBJ2-5, with D tentatively TRBD2 (6 bases). Trimming removed 4 bases from V and 5 bases from J, with 18 bases in between. This CDR3 spans 15 amino acids. CDR1 is SGHNT, CDR2 YYREEE, per germline (reference sequence). The CDR3 DNA sequence: TGTGCCAGCAGCCGGGACTCTAGAGGGTTGGAGACCCAGTACTTC. Translation: CASSRDSRGLETQYF. Using reference TRBV5-4 and TRBJ2-5 for the parts outside the CDR3, the full variable domain is ETGVTQSPTHLIKTRGQQVTLRCSSQSGHNTVSWYQQALGQGPQFIFQYYREEENGRGNFPPRFSGLQFPNYSSELNVNALELDDSALYLCASSRDSRGLETQYFGPGTRLLVL.

The chain uses TRBV20-1 and TRBJ1-6; D is undetermined. The CDR3 length is 13 residues. Germline CDR1 reads DFQATT; CDR2 reads SNEGSKA (reference sequence). Trimming cost V 3 bases and J 9 bases, with 12 bases left between them. The CDR3 DNA reads as TGCAGTGCTAGCCGAACCCGGGGTTCACCCCTCCACTTT. Translating it yields CSASRTRGSPLHF.

V is TRBV20-1 and J is TRBJ2-7; tentative D call: TRBD2 (7 bases). CDR3 length: 14 amino acids. Trimming took 2 bases from V and 7 from J, leaving 18 bases between them. CDR1 is DFQATT, CDR2 SNEGSKA, per germline (reference sequence). The CDR3, as DNA: TGCAGTGCTAGAAACAGGGTCGGGACTACGGAGCAGTACTTC. Protein product: CSARNRVGTTEQYF.

This clonotype was found a few times. This rearrangement joins TRBV19 to TRBJ2-7; perhaps D is TRBD1 or TRBD2 (6 bases each). Trimming shortened V by 3 bases and J by 6 bases, and 18 bases separated the two germline ends. The CDR3 has 15 amino acids. Germline V gives CDR1 LNHDA, CDR2 SQIVND (reference sequence). This CDR3 is CASSISLGARGEQYF. Written as DNA, the CDR3 is TGTGCCAGTAGTATCTCTCTGGGGGCGCGGGGCGAGCAGTACTTC.

This sequence joins TRBV7-2 and TRBJ2-7; possibly TRBD1 for D (6 bases). This CDR3 spans 15 amino acids. V lost 6 bases and J lost 7, with 22 bases in between. The germline CDR1 and CDR2 sequences are SGHTA and FQGNSA. CDR3 DNA: TGTGCCAGCAGTTTTGGTCCGGGACAACCGGGGGAGCAGTACTTC. Translating it yields CASSFGPGQPGEQYF.

This chain connects TRBV2 to TRBJ2-5, with D perhaps matching TRBD1 (5 bases). There are 14 residues in the CDR3. The V end was cut by 6 bases, the J end by 3 bases, with 14 bases between. Germline V CDR1 and CDR2: SNHLY, FYNNEI. In nucleotides, the CDR3 is TGTGCCAGCAGCAATCAGGGCCCCGAAGAGACCCAGTACTTC. Amino acids: CASSNQGPEETQYF.

This clonotype showed up just a few times. The chain recombines TRBV20-1 with TRBJ2-1, with TRBD2 matching over 12 bases. V shed 0 bases and J 8 bases; nucleotides not matched to a gene: 5. Germline values: CDR1 DFQATT, CDR2 SNEGSKA (reference sequence). This CDR3 region has 15 residues. The CDR3 DNA sequence: TGCAGTGCTAGAGATCGACTAGCGGGAGCCTATGAGCAGTTCTTC. The encoded protein is CSARDRLAGAYEQFF.

This clonotype was counted between two and nine times. The chain links TRBV11-3 to TRBJ1-6, with a weak D call TRBD1 (5 bases). Germline loops: CDR1 SGHNT, CDR2 YENEEA. V gave up 5 bases and J gave up 3 bases, with 14 bases separating them. There are 16 residues in the CDR3. The CDR3: CASSPGLNDYNSPLHF. In DNA form, the CDR3 reads TGTGCCAGCAGCCCGGGACTGAATGACTATAATTCACCCCTCCACTTT.

This clonotype showed up just a few times. J is TRBJ2-3 and V is TRBV28; TRBD2 aligns across 8 bases. CDR1 MDHEN and CDR2 SYDVKM come from the germline V gene. Unmatched junction bases numbered 11, after V lost 5 bases and J lost 4 bases. CDR3 length: 16 amino acids. The CDR3 sequence: CASSQWGTSRADTQYF. CDR3 sequence (DNA): TGTGCCAGCAGTCAGTGGGGGACTAGTAGGGCAGATACGCAGTATTTT. The full variable domain, its missing parts supplied by reference TRBV28 and TRBJ2-3, is DVKVTQSSRYLVKRTGEKVFLECVQDMDHENMFWYRQDPGLGLRLIYFSYDVKMKEKGDIPEGYSVSREKKERFSLILESASTNQTSMYLCASSQWGTSRADTQYFGPGTRLTVL.

There are a few counts of this clonotype. The CDR3 reads CASSQLAGDSEAFF. CDR3 nucleotides: TGCGCCAGCAGCCAACTCGCTGGGGACAGCGAAGCTTTCTTT. This rearrangement joins TRBV4-1 to TRBJ1-1; 7 bases are shared with TRBD1. Losses at the gene ends were 2 bases for V and 8 bases for J; bases not matched to a gene: 8. CDR3 size: 14 residues. Germline lookup yields CDR1 MGHRA and CDR2 YSYEKL.

In the case of this clonotype: The CDR3 does not close with the conserved phenylalanine or tryptophan, likely indicating a read error. It is unclear where the CDR3 begins or ends on the DNA, so no DNA is shown, and the CDR3 is as TCRdb lists it. This chain links TRBV2 with TRBJ2-7; the table's D call, TRBD1, was not checked against the DNA. The germline CDR1 and CDR2 sequences are SNHLY and FYNNEI. The CDR3 sequence runs 11 residues, both termini included. This chain's CDR3 is CASSEFRSGTL.

This clonotype showed up just a few times. The chain combines TRBV12-3 or TRBV12-4 with TRBJ2-3; D gene uncertain. The CDR3 consists of 18 residues. V lost 5 bases and J lost 4, with 25 bases in between. The CDR3 coding sequence is TGTGCCAGCAGTCTGAAGGGTAGTAGCTACATCTCTGCAGATACGCAGTATTTT. Residues: CASSLKGSSYISADTQYF.